This entry describes one T cell receptor beta chain. Other DNA sequences in this sample translate to the same CDR3. The record originates from a study of blood T cell repertoires in COVID-19. As for the study in general: Acute and convalescent COVID-19 specimens originated in the United States, Italy and Spain. Sample material is recorded as cDNA or gDNA derived from T cells, B-cell-depleted T cells, or PBMCs.

Some clones are missing from TCRdb's copy, which holds only in-frame ones; the method was immunoSEQ multiplex PCR. The data show about 480,000 clones, with approximately 91% seen just once and under 8.5% held by the top ten. The sample consisted of peripheral blood. This TCR derives from a woman between 45 and 65 years old with COVID-19, enrolled during active disease.

The CDR3 reads CASRGGGNEKLFF. The CDR3 DNA is TGTGCCAGCAGAGGGGGGGGGAATGAAAAACTGTTTTTT. The chain uses TRBV2 and TRBJ1-4; TRBD1 might be the D (6 bases). Trimming left V 6 bases short and J 5 bases short, with 10 bases between. This CDR3 region has 13 residues. Looked up from germline, CDR1 is SNHLY and CDR2 is FYNNEI.